The rows below give T cell receptor beta chains drawn from one sample of a study of blood T cell repertoires in COVID-19. Profiled with immunoSEQ multiplex PCR; TCRdb holds only in-frame clones, not every one. Of about 170,000 clones listed, 83% are singletons. The specimen was peripheral blood. The receptors come from a woman between 65 and 79 years old who had recovered from COVID-19. Both conserved end residues are part of each CDR3. D genes are given only for firm matches. Expanded clones are given a class, and other clones once, few, many or no size at all.

v_call: TRBV30; d_call: NA; clone_size: NA; cdr3_length: 16; j_call: TRBJ1-1; cdr3_aa: CAWSVRAGFRGTEAFF; cdr3_nt: TGTGCCTGGAGTGTACGGGCAGGGTTTAGGGGCACTGAAGCTTTCTTT
v_call: TRBV7-8; d_call: NA; clone_size: NA; cdr3_length: 13; j_call: TRBJ1-2; cdr3_aa: CASSRGQWRGYTF; cdr3_nt: TGTGCCAGCAGCCGGGGGCAGTGGCGTGGCTACACCTTC
v_call: TRBV10-3; d_call: NA; clone_size: NA; cdr3_length: 13; j_call: TRBJ1-2; cdr3_aa: CAISDQQDYGYTF; cdr3_nt: TGTGCCATCAGTGATCAACAGGACTATGGCTACACCTTC
v_call: TRBV10-1; d_call: NA; clone_size: once; cdr3_length: 17; j_call: TRBJ2-1; cdr3_aa: CASSESVSRAWEDEQFF; cdr3_nt: TGCGCCAGCAGTGAGTCCGTCTCGAGGGCCTGGGAGGATGAGCAGTTCTTC
v_call: TRBV2; d_call: TRBD1; clone_size: few; cdr3_length: 14; j_call: TRBJ2-7; cdr3_aa: CATTAGQGAYEQYF; cdr3_nt: TGTGCCACCACAGCAGGGCAGGGGGCCTACGAGCAGTACTTC
v_call: TRBV19; d_call: NA; clone_size: NA; cdr3_length: 15; j_call: TRBJ2-2; cdr3_aa: CASTGRATATGELFF; cdr3_nt: TGTGCCAGTACGGGCAGGGCCACGGCCACCGGGGAGCTGTTTTTT
v_call: TRBV28; d_call: NA; clone_size: NA; cdr3_length: 15; j_call: TRBJ1-5; cdr3_aa: CASSLGGGSNQPQHF; cdr3_nt: TGTGCCAGCAGTTTAGGGGGCGGAAGCAATCAGCCCCAGCATTTT
v_call: TRBV18; d_call: NA; clone_size: NA; cdr3_length: 14; j_call: TRBJ2-2; cdr3_aa: CASSPTSNTGELFF; cdr3_nt: TGTGCCAGCTCACCCACCAGTAACACCGGGGAGCTGTTTTTT
v_call: TRBV5-1; d_call: TRBD1; clone_size: few; cdr3_length: 14; j_call: TRBJ2-7; cdr3_aa: CASSPRGQGYEQYF; cdr3_nt: TGCGCCAGCAGCCCCCGCGGACAGGGCTACGAGCAGTACTTC
v_call: TRBV10-3; d_call: NA; clone_size: NA; cdr3_length: 13; j_call: TRBJ2-5; cdr3_aa: CAISEGRQETQYF; cdr3_nt: TGTGCCATCAGTGAGGGGAGACAAGAGACCCAGTACTTC
v_call: TRBV2; d_call: TRBD1; clone_size: NA; cdr3_length: 12; j_call: TRBJ2-7; cdr3_aa: CANGQGPYEQYF; cdr3_nt: TGTGCCAACGGACAGGGTCCCTACGAGCAGTACTTC
v_call: TRBV24-1; d_call: NA; clone_size: NA; cdr3_length: 14; j_call: TRBJ2-5; cdr3_aa: CATSDTSTQETQYF; cdr3_nt: TGTGCCACCAGTGACACCAGTACCCAAGAGACCCAGTACTTC
v_call: TRBV3-1/TRBV3-2; d_call: NA; clone_size: NA; cdr3_length: 12; j_call: TRBJ1-2; cdr3_aa: CASSQGGAGYTF; cdr3_nt: TGTGCCAGCAGCCAAGGCGGCGCGGGCTACACCTTC
v_call: TRBV29-1; d_call: TRBD1; clone_size: NA; cdr3_length: 12; j_call: TRBJ1-1; cdr3_aa: CSARRDRVEAFF; cdr3_nt: TGCAGCGCCCGCCGGGACAGGGTCGAAGCTTTCTTT
v_call: TRBV5-4; d_call: NA; clone_size: NA; cdr3_length: 15; j_call: TRBJ1-3; cdr3_aa: CASSLAGDYGNTIYF; cdr3_nt: TGTGCCAGCAGCTTGGCAGGGGATTATGGAAACACCATATATTTT
v_call: TRBV7-9; d_call: NA; clone_size: NA; cdr3_length: 11; j_call: TRBJ1-2; cdr3_aa: CASSFDRGYTF; cdr3_nt: TGTGCCAGCAGCTTCGACAGGGGCTACACCTTC
v_call: TRBV5-1; d_call: TRBD2; clone_size: NA; cdr3_length: 13; j_call: TRBJ2-7; cdr3_aa: CASSLGTSAEQYF; cdr3_nt: TGCGCCAGCAGCTTGGGGACTAGCGCCGAGCAGTACTTC
v_call: TRBV5-1; d_call: TRBD2; clone_size: NA; cdr3_length: 15; j_call: TRBJ2-7; cdr3_aa: CASSRLAGGSYEQYF; cdr3_nt: TGCGCCAGCAGCCGACTAGCGGGGGGGTCCTACGAGCAGTACTTC
v_call: TRBV7-3; d_call: NA; clone_size: NA; cdr3_length: 16; j_call: TRBJ2-1; cdr3_aa: CASSKWPTGSYNEQFF; cdr3_nt: TGTGCCAGCAGCAAATGGCCGACGGGCTCCTACAATGAGCAGTTCTTC
v_call: TRBV6-9; d_call: NA; clone_size: few; cdr3_length: 14; j_call: TRBJ1-3; cdr3_aa: CASSPALAGNTIYF; cdr3_nt: TGTGCCAGCAGCCCAGCCCTAGCTGGAAACACCATATATTTT
v_call: TRBV10-3; d_call: NA; clone_size: NA; cdr3_length: 13; j_call: TRBJ1-1; cdr3_aa: CAIRQLMNTEAFF; cdr3_nt: TGTGCCATCAGACAGCTCATGAACACTGAAGCTTTCTTT
v_call: TRBV19; d_call: NA; clone_size: NA; cdr3_length: 14; j_call: TRBJ1-1; cdr3_aa: CASTDTGLNTEAFF; cdr3_nt: TGTGCCAGTACCGATACAGGGTTGAACACTGAAGCTTTCTTT
v_call: TRBV9; d_call: NA; clone_size: NA; cdr3_length: 16; j_call: TRBJ2-1; cdr3_aa: CASSPRVGSSYNEQFF; cdr3_nt: TGTGCCAGCAGCCCCCGTGTGGGGAGCTCCTACAATGAGCAGTTCTTC
v_call: TRBV7-2; d_call: NA; clone_size: NA; cdr3_length: 13; j_call: TRBJ1-5; cdr3_aa: CASSLRRVKPQHF; cdr3_nt: TGTGCCAGCAGCTTACGGCGGGTGAAGCCCCAGCATTTT
v_call: TRBV9; d_call: NA; clone_size: NA; cdr3_length: 15; j_call: TRBJ2-5; cdr3_aa: CASSVAVVGRETQYF; cdr3_nt: TGTGCCAGCAGCGTAGCGGTGGTGGGGCGGGAAACCCAGTACTTC
v_call: TRBV15; d_call: TRBD1; clone_size: few; cdr3_length: 16; j_call: TRBJ2-1; cdr3_aa: CATSPLVGQEYNEQFF; cdr3_nt: TGTGCCACCAGCCCGCTGGTGGGACAGGAATACAATGAGCAGTTCTTC
v_call: TRBV5-6; d_call: NA; clone_size: NA; cdr3_length: 14; j_call: TRBJ1-2; cdr3_aa: CASSFREAFYGYTF; cdr3_nt: TGTGCCAGCAGCTTTAGGGAGGCGTTCTATGGCTACACCTTC